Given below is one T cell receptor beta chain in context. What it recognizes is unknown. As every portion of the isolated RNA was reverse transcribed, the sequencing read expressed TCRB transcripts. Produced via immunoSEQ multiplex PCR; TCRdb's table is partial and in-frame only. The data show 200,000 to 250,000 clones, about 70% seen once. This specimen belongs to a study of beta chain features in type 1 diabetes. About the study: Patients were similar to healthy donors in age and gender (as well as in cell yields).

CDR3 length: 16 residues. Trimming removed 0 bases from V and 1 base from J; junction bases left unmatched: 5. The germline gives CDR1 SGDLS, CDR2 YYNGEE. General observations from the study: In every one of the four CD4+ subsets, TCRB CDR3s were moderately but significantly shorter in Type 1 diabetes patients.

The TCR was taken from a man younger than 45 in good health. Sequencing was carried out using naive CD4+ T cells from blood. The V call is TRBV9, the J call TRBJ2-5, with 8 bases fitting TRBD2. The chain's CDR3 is CASSVALAGLQETQYF. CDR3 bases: TGTGCCAGCAGCGTAGCATTAGCGGGGCTCCAAGAGACCCAGTACTTC.